Listed here is a single T cell receptor (beta chain). The data belong to a study of blood T cell repertoires in COVID-19. Across the study: The analysed material was cDNA or gDNA that came from T cells, B-cell-depleted T cells, or PBMCs.

Generated by immunoSEQ multiplex PCR, the TCRdb table keeps only in-frame clones and is missing some. The repertoire consists of about 61,000 clones, with 60% to 80% occurring once and the leading ten covering approximately 21%. Germline CDR1 is SGDLS and CDR2 is YYNGEE. The CDR3 sequence is 14 residues long. V lost 0 bases and J lost 6, with 10 bases in between. This sequence was found in an elderly man with active or convalescent COVID-19. This sequence joins TRBV9 and TRBJ1-5; no firm D call. The source material was peripheral blood. In DNA, the CDR3 is TGTGCCAGCAGCGTAGGTCGGGCGGGTCAGCCCCAGCATTTT. Its translation: CASSVGRAGQPQHF.